Here is one T cell receptor beta chain with its context. Its antigen remains undetermined. No much larger clonotype is one base removed from it; base qualities were not supplied. V is trimmed back by 0 bases and J by 1 base, and the junction contains 9 bases that no gene match accounts for. The CDR3 spans 18 residues, from the cysteine through the phenylalanine. The kept DNA is CDR3 alone, 54 bases in frame from the first base. Sequences SEHNR (CDR1) and FQNEAQ (CDR2) are obtained from the germline V gene (reference sequence). Using the deep immunoSEQ assay, multiplex PCR amplified TCR CDR3 regions from genomic DNA. Genomic DNA extracted from each cell subset was distributed evenly over all wells of several immunoSEQ 96-well plates, and each plate served as one replicate. For sorted subsets, each replicate PCR was loaded with approximately 200 ng genomic DNA, equivalent to approximately 27,000 T cell genomes. Purified libraries were quantified with a Qubit 3.0 fluorometer, sized on a Bioanalyzer 2100, and re-quantified with the KAPA Library Quantification kit. A separate single-read 150-cycle Illumina NextSeq 550 flow cell was used to sequence each immunoSEQ 96-well plate. In the authors' own workflow: Because the immunoSEQ output held only junctional sequences and lacked quality scores, the filtering could not match the filtering applied to full-length reads. Sequences were annotated with PyIR, a Python wrapper for IgBLAST v1.9, and V/J genes and CDR3 were assigned using IMGT germline references. Reads were filtered out if the reads had weak V/J assignments (E-value above 1e-6), no CDR3, stop codons, out-of-frame junctions, or ambiguous translated residues. V3J clonotypes were defined as sequences sharing the same inferred V gene, J gene, and CDR3 amino acid sequence. To compute the percentage overlap between repertoires, the number of shared unique clonotypes was divided by the size of the smaller repertoire. RTK rarefaction, the Chao1 estimator, and Recon v2.1 estimates of unobserved clonotypes were used to assess repertoire richness. OLGA was used to compute generation probabilities for all TCRbeta clonotypes that the gDNA method yielded from a handful of donors. TCRdb re-hosts the immuneACCESS table, in-frame sequences only. Its copies lack some clones; in the studies checked, an unresolved V gene accounts for under half of them, and the cause for the rest is not known. That table furnishes V, J and clone size, whereas the DNA furnished D and trimming. This sample comprises about 680,000 clones, 92% of them detected only once. Of the sample, about 24% falls within the top ten clones.

CD8 naive samples were obtained by positive selection for CCR7 among CD45RO-negative cells, yielding a CD45RA+CCR7+ population from which TemRA cells were excluded. The donors were healthy, HIV-negative adults who had no recently reported acute infections or vaccinations. All donors were Caucasian adults living in Nashville, Tennessee, USA. Blood was obtained by leukapheresis, after which PBMCs were separated by Ficoll-Histopaque density gradient centrifugation and cryopreserved in liquid nitrogen vapor phase. Analytical flow cytometry was used to check the purity and quantity of every magnetically sorted T cell population. Genomic DNA was isolated from each sorted fraction and quantified by UV absorbance on a Nanodrop 2000c. This sample is drawn from a study of shared clonotypes between healthy human individuals (dated by TCRdb to about 2020). A note on the overall study: Three men and two women, aged 18 to 49 years, made up the cohort. For each donor, three plates each were used for CD4 naive and CD4 memory, two plates were used for CD8 naive, and one plate was used for CD8 memory. To estimate repertoire size and how much clonotypes are shared between individuals, the study performed deep sequencing of blood TCR repertoires from about 5 healthy adults. To increase sequencing depth and limit assay-specific biases, different laboratories used diverse techniques to prepare libraries and sequence TCR repertoires. Leukapheresis yielded between about 0.85 and 10 billion PBMCs per donor. What the study reported, not specific to this receptor: Clonotypes shared by all four sorted-subset donors showed higher generation probabilities than non-shared clonotypes. Sampling was restricted to blood, and TCR repertoires in tissues likely differ from the TCR repertoires found in blood. Because the study included only a small number of donors, the genetic and exposure-history diversity represented was limited. Approximately 5% of naive CD4, more than 3% of naive CD8, approximately 2% of memory CD4, and 0.35% to 0.4% of memory CD8 clonotypes were shared across a few donors. Naive subsets generally had larger estimated clonotype richness than memory subsets did. Pairwise subsampling led to the expectation that sequencing depth would affect the degree of clonotype sharing among donors. Incomplete sequencing was indicated by rarefaction of sorted-subset datasets, despite the large sequencing depth.

Rearrangement joined TRBV7-9 to TRBJ2-1, with TRBD2 matching 7 junction bases. This TCR derives from a man aged 25-45 years in good health. Sequences were obtained from naive CD8+ T cells sorted from blood. Sample cell subset or site, as interpreted from the label and publication: CD45RA+CCR7+. The CDR3 in this case is CASSLALWASGSYNEQFF. The sequenced DNA is TGTGCCAGCAGCTTAGCGTTGTGGGCTAGCGGTTCCTACAATGAGCAGTTCTTC.